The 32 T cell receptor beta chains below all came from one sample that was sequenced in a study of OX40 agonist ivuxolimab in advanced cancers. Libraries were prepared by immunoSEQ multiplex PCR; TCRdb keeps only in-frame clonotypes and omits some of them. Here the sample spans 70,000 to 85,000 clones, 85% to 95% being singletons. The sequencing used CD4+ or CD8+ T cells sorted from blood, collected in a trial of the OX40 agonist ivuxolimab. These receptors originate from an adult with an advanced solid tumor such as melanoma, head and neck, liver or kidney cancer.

CDR3 sequence reads: CASSRGVGQGVSYEQYF. The CDR3, as DNA: TGTGCCAGCAGCCGGGGGGTAGGACAGGGCGTTTCCTACGAGCAGTACTTC. J is TRBJ2-7 and V is TRBV4-2; TRBD1 matches 8 bases. The CDR3 covers 17 residues. Trimming cost V 4 bases and J 1 base; bases outside gene matches: 12. Germline CDR1 LGHNA, CDR2 YNFKEQ.

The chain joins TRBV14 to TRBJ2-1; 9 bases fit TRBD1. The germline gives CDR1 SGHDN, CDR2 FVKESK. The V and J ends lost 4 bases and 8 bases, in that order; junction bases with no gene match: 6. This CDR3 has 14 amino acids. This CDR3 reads CASSRWTGEYEQFF. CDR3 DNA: TGTGCCAGCAGCCGATGGACAGGGGAGTATGAGCAGTTCTTC.

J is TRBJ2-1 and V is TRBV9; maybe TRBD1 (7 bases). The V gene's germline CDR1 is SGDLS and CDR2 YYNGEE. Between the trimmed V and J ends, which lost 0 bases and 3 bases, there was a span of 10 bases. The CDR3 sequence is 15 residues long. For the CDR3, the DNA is TGTGCCAGCAGCGTAGACCAGGGGGGCTACAATGAGCAGTTCTTC. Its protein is CASSVDQGGYNEQFF.

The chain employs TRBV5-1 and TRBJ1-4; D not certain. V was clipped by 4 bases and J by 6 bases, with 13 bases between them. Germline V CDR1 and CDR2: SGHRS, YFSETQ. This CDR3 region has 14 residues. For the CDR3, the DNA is TGCGCCAGCAGCCCGATCCCCGAGCATGAAAAACTGTTTTTT. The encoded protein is CASSPIPEHEKLFF.

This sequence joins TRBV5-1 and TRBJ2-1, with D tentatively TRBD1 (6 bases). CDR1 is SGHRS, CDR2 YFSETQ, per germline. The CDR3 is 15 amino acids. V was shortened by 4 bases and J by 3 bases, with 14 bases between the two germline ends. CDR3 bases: TGCGCCAGCAGCCCAGGGACAAATCTCTACAATGAGCAGTTCTTC. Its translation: CASSPGTNLYNEQFF.

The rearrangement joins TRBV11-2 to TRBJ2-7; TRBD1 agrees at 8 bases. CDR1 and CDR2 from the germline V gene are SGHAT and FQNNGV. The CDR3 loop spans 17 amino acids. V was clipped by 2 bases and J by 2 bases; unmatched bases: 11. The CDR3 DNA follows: TGTGCCAGCAGCTTAAGCTCCCCGGGACAGGTCACCTACGAGCAGTACTTC. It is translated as CASSLSSPGQVTYEQYF.

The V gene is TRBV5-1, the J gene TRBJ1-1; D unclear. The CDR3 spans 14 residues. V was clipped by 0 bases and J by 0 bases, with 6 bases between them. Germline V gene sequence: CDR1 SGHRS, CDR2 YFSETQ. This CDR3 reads CASSLEGMNTEAFF. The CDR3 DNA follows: TGCGCCAGCAGCTTGGAGGGAATGAACACTGAAGCTTTCTTT.

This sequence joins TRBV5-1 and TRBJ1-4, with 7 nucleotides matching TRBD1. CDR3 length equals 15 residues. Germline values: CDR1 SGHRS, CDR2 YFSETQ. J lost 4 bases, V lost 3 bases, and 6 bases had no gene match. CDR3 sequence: CASSSFGTDNEKLFF. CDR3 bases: TGCGCCAGCAGCTCTTTCGGGACAGATAATGAAAAACTGTTTTTT.

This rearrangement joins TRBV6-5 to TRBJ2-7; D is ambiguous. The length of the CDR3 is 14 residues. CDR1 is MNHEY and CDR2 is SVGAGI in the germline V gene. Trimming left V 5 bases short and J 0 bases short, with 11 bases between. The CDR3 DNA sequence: TGTGCCAGCAGTAAAAAAAGGAGCTCCTACGAGCAGTACTTC. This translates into CASSKKRSSYEQYF.

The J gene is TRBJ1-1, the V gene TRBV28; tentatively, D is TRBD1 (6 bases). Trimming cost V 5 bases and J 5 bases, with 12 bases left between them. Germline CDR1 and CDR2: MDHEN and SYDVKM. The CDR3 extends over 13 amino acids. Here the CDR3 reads CASSGHRATEAFF. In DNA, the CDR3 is TGTGCCAGCAGTGGCCACAGGGCTACTGAAGCTTTCTTT.

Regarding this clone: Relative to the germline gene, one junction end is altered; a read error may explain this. DNA for the CDR3: TGTGCCAGCAGTCTAAGAGAAGGACAGGGACACTTC. This translates into CASSLREGQGHF. The rearrangement joins TRBV6-6 to TRBJ2-5; 8 bases match TRBD1. The germline V gene encodes CDR1 MNHNY and CDR2 SVGAGI (reference sequence). This CDR3 contains 12 residues.

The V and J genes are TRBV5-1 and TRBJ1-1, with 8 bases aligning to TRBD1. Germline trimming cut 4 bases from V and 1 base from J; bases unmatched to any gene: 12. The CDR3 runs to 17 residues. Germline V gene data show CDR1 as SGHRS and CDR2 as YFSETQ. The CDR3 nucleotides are TGCGCCAGCAGCCCCTCAGGCAGGGGGCTTAGGAACACTGAAGCTTTCTTT. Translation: CASSPSGRGLRNTEAFF.

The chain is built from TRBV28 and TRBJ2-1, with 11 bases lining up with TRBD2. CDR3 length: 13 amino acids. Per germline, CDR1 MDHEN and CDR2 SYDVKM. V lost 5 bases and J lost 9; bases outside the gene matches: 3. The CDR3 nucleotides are TGTGCCAGCAGTCTAGCGGGAGGCTTTGAGCAGTTCTTC. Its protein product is CASSLAGGFEQFF.

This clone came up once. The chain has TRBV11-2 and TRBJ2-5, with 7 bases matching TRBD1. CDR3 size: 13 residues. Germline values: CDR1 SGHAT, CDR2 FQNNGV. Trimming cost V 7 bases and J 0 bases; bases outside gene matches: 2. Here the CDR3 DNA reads TGTGCCAGCAATCAGGGGGACCAAGAGACCCAGTACTTC. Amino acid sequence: CASNQGDQETQYF.

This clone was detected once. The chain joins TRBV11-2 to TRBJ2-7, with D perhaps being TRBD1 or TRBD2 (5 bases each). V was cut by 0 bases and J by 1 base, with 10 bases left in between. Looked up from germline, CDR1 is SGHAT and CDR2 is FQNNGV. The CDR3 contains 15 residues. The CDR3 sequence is CASSLETTGSYEQYF. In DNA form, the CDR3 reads TGTGCCAGCAGCTTAGAGACTACAGGTTCCTACGAGCAGTACTTC.

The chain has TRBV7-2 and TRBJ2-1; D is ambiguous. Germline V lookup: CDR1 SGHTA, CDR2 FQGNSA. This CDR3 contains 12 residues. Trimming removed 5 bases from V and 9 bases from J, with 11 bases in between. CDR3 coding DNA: TGTGCCAGCAGCACGAACCGCGGTGAGCAGTTCTTC. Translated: CASSTNRGEQFF.

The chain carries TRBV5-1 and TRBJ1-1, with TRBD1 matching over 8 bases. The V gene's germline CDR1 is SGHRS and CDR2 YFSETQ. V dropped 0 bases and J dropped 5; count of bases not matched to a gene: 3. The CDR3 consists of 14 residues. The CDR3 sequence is CASSLGTGQTEAFF. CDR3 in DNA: TGCGCCAGCAGCTTGGGGACAGGGCAGACTGAAGCTTTCTTT.

CDR3 coding DNA: TGTGCCAGCAGCTTTGATTCGACACGGAAAAGCTATGGCTACACCTTC. Its translation: CASSFDSTRKSYGYTF. V gene TRBV7-2 combines with J gene TRBJ1-2; D is undetermined. The germline gives CDR1 SGHTA, CDR2 FQGNSA. The CDR3 extends over 16 amino acids. V shed 3 bases and J shed 4 bases, with 18 bases lying between them.

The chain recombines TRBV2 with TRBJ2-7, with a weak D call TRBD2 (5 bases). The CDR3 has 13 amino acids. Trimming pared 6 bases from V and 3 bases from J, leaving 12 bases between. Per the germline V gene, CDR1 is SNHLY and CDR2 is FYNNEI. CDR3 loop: CASRDGLVYEQYF. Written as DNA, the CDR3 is TGTGCCAGCAGGGACGGACTGGTCTACGAGCAGTACTTC.

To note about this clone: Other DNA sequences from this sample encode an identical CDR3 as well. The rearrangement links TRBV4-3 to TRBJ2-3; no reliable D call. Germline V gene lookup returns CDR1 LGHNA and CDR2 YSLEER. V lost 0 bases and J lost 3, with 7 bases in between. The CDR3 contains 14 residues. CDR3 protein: CASSQDRYTDTQYF. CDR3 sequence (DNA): TGCGCCAGCAGCCAAGATCGTTATACAGATACGCAGTATTTT.

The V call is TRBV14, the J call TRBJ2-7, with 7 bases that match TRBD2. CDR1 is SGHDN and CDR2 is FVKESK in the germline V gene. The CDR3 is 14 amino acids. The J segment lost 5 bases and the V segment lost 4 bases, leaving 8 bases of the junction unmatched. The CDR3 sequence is CASSLLGGLDEQYF. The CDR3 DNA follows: TGTGCCAGCAGCCTCCTGGGAGGGTTGGACGAGCAGTACTTC.

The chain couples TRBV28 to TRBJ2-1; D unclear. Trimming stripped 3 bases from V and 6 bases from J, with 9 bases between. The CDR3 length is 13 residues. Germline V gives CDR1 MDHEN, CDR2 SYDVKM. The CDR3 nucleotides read TGTGCCAGCAGTTTCCCCCCCGTCAATGAGCAGTTCTTC. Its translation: CASSFPPVNEQFF.

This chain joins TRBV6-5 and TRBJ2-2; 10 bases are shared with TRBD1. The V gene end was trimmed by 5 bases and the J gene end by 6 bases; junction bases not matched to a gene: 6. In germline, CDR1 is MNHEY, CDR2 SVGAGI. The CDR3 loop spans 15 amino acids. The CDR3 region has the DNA TGTGCCAGCAGTGTGGACAGGGGGATTCCCGGGGAGCTGTTTTTT. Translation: CASSVDRGIPGELFF.

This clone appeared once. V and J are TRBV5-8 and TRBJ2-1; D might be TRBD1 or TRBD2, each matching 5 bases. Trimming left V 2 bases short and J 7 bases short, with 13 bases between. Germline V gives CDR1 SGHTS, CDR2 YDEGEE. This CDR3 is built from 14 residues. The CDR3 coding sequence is TGTGCCAGCAGCTTAAAGGGACGGGCAAATGAGCAGTTCTTC. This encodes CASSLKGRANEQFF.

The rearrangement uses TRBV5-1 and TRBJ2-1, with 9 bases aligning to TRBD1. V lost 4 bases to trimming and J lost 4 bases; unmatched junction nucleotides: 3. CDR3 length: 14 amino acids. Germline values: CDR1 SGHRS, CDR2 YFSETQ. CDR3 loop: CASSKGQGYNEQFF. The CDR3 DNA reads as TGCGCCAGCAGCAAAGGACAGGGGTACAATGAGCAGTTCTTC.

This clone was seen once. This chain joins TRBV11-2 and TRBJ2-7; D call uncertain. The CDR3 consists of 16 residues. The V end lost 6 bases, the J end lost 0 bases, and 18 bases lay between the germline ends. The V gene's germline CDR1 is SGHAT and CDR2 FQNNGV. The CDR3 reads CASRRSRGASSYEQYF. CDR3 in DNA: TGTGCCAGCAGACGGAGCCGCGGAGCGAGCTCCTACGAGCAGTACTTC.

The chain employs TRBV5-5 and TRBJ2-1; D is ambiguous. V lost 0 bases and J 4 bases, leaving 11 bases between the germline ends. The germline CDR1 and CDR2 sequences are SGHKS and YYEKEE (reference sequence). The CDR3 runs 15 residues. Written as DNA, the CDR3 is TGTGCCAGCAGCTTGGAGGGCACACGTTACAATGAGCAGTTCTTC. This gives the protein CASSLEGTRYNEQFF.

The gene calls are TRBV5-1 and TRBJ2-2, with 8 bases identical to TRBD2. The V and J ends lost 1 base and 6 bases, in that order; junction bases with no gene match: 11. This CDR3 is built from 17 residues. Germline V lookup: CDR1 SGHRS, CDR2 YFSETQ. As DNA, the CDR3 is TGCGCCAGCAGCTTGCTCCCAGCGGGAGAGGGGGCCGGGGAGCTGTTTTTT. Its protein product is CASSLLPAGEGAGELFF.

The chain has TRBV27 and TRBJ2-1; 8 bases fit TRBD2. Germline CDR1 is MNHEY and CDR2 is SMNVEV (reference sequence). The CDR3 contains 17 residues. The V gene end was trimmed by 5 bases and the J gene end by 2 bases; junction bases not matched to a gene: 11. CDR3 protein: CASSRLASGSTYNEQFF. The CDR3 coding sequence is TGTGCCAGCAGTCGGCTGGCTAGCGGGTCGACCTACAATGAGCAGTTCTTC.

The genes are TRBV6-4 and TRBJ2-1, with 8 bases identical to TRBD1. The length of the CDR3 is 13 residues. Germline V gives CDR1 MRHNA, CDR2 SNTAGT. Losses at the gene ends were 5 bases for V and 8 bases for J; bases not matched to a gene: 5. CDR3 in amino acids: CASSQTGDYEQFF. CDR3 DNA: TGTGCCAGCAGTCAGACAGGGGACTATGAGCAGTTCTTC.

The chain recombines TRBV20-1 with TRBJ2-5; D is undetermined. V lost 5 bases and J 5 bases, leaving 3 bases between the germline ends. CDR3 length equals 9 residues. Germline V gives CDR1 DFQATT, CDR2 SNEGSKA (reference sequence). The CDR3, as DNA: TGCAGTGCTCCTGAGACCCAGTACTTC. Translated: CSAPETQYF.

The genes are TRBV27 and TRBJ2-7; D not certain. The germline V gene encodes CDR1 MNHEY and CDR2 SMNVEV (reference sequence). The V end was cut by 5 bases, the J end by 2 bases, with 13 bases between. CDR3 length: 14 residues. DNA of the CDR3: TGTGCCAGCAGTCCCGACACCAGAACCTACGAGCAGTACTTC. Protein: CASSPDTRTYEQYF.